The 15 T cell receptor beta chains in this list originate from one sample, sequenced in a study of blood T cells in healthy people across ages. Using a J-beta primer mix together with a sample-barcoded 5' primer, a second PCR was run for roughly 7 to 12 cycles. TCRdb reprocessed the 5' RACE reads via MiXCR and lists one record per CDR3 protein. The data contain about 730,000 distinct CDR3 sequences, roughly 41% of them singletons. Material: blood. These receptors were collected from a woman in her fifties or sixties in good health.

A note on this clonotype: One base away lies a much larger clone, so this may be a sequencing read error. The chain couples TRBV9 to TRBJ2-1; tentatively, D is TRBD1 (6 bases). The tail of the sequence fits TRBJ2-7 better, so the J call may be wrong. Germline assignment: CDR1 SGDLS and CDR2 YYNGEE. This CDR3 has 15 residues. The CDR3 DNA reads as TGTGCCTGCAGCGTAGGAGACAGGAGCTACAATGAGCAGTACTTC. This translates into CACSVGDRSYNEQYF.

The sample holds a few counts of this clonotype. This CDR3 reads CASSLEVRADYGYTF. In nucleotides, the CDR3 is TGTGCCAGCAGCTTAGAGGTCCGGGCAGACTATGGCTACACCTTC. The chain uses TRBV7-2 and TRBJ1-2, with D unclear. Between the trimmed V and J ends, which lost 1 base and 3 bases, there was a span of 12 bases. The CDR3 totals 15 residues. Germline V CDR1 and CDR2: SGHTA, FQGNSA.

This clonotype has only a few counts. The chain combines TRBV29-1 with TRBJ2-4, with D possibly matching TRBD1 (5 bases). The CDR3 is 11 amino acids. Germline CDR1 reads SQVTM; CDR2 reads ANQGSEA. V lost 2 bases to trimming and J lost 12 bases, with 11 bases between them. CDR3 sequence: CSVEKGMSQYF. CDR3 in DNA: TGCAGCGTTGAAAAGGGGATGTCTCAGTACTTC.

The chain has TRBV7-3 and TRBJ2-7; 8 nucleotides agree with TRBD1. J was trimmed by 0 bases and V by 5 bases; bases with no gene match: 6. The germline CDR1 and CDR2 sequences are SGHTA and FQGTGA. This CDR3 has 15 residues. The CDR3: CASSPGGDSSYEQYF. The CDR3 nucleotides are TGTGCCAGCAGCCCAGGGGGCGATAGCTCCTACGAGCAGTACTTC. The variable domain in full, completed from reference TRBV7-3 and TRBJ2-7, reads GAGVSQTPSNKVTEKGKYVELRCDPISGHTALYWYRQSLGQGPEFLIYFQGTGAADDSGLPNDRFFAVRPEGSVSTLKIQRTERGDSAVYLCASSPGGDSSYEQYFGPGTRLTVT.

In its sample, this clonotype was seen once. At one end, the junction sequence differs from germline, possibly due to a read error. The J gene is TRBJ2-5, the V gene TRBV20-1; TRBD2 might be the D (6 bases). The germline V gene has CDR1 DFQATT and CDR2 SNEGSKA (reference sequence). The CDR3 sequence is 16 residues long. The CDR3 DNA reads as TGCAGTGCTAGAGATTTTGGGGAGGTGGTCCAAGAGACCCGGTACTTC. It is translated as CSARDFGEVVQETRYF.

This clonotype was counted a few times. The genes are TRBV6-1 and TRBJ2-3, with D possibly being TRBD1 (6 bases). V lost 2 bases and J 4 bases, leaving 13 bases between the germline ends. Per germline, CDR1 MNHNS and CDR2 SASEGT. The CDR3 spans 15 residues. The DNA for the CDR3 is TGTGCCAGCAGTGAAACAGGGACGCGGGCAGATACGCAGTATTTT. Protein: CASSETGTRADTQYF.

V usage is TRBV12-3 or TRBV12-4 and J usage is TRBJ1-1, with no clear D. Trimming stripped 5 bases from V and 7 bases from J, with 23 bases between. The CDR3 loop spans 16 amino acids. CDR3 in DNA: TGTGCCAGCAGTCCCGAGGCCTCACCGGCGAGATATGAAGCTTTCTTT. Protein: CASSPEASPARYEAFF.

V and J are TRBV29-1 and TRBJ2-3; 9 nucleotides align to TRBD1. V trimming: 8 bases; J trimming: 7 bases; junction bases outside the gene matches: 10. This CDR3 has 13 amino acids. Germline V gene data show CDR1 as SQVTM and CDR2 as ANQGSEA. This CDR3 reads CSSGTGMRNTQYF. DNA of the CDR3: TGCAGCTCCGGGACAGGGATGAGGAATACGCAGTATTTT.

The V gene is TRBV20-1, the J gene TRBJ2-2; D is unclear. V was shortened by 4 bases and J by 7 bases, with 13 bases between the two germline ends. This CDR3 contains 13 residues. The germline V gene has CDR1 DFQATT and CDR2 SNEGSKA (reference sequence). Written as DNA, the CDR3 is TGCAGTGCTAATAGACCCCGAGGCGGGGAGCTGTTTTTT. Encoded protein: CSANRPRGGELFF.

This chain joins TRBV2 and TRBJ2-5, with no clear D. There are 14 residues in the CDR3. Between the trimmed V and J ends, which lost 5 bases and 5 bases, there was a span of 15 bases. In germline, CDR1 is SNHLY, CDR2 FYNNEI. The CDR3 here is CASSKIGQEETQYF. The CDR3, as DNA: TGTGCCAGCAGTAAGATCGGCCAGGAGGAGACCCAGTACTTC.

The CDR3 region is CASSISPRTEAFF. As DNA, the CDR3 is TGTGCCAGCAGCATCTCCCCGCGGACTGAAGCTTTCTTT. V is TRBV7-3 and J is TRBJ1-1; D is unclear. The germline V gene encodes CDR1 SGHTA and CDR2 FQGTGA. This CDR3 spans 13 amino acids. V was cut by 5 bases and J by 5 bases, with 12 bases left in between.

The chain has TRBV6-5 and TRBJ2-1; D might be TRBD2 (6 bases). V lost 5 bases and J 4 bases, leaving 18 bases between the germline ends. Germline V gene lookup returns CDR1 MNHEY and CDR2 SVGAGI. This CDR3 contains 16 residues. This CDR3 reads CASSRRLASVYNEQFF. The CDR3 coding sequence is TGTGCCAGCAGTCGCCGTTTGGCTAGCGTTTACAATGAGCAGTTCTTC.

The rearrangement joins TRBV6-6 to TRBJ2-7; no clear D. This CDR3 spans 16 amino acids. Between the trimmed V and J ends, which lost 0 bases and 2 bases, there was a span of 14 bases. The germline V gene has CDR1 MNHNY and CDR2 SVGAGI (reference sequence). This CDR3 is CASSYSKGAEPYEQYF. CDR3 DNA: TGTGCCAGCAGTTACTCGAAAGGCGCAGAGCCCTACGAGCAGTACTTC.

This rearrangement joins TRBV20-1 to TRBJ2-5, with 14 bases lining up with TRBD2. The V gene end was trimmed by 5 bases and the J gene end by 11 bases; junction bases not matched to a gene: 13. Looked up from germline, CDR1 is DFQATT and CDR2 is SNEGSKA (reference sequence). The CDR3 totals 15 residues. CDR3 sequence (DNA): TGCAGTGCTGGTGGACTAGCGGGAGGAGGCAATGAGCAGTACTTC. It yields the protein CSAGGLAGGGNEQYF.

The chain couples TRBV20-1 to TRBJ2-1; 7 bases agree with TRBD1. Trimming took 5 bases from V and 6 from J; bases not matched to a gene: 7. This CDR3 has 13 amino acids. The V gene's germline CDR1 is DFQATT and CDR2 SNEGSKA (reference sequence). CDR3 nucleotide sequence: TGCAGTGCTCGAGGGGGCGCGGGCAATGAGCAGTTCTTC. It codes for CSARGGAGNEQFF.